This T cell receptor (beta chain) was recorded in a study of T cells in localized non-small cell lung cancer. Comments on this clone: Its antigen is currently unknown.

Sequencing used immunoSEQ multiplex PCR; TCRdb keeps in-frame clones, though not all of them. This sample has approximately 70,000 clones; approximately 87% occur once, and the top ten carry 21%. The study's findings and limits: An association was observed between higher blood T cell density and longer overall survival. Sequencing, confined to only one tumor region, leaves heterogeneity possible. There were a median 57 of the top 100 tumor clones appearing in adjacent lung. Uninvolved adjacent lung had the highest recorded T cell clonality, with tumor below it.

This sample comprised peripheral blood, obtained before any cancer treatment. This TCR was sampled from a male donor older than 55 with stage III squamous cell lung carcinoma.

DNA for the CDR3: TGCGCCAGCAGCCAAGCTGCACAGGGCGCACTCGGGGCCAACGTCCTGACTTTC. Amino acid sequence: CASSQAAQGALGANVLTF. This sequence joins TRBV4-1 and TRBJ2-6; a weak D match, TRBD1 (6 bases). With 1 base removed from V and 4 bases from J, the gap between germline ends came to 17 bases. This CDR3 spans 18 amino acids. Germline-derived CDR1 and CDR2 are MGHRA and YSYEKL.